This T cell receptor (beta chain) comes out of a study of CD8+ T cells in alopecia areata. As concerns this clone: The antigen is undetermined.

Study-wide findings and caveats: Relative to mice, TCR sharing across patients was less clear, a difference possibly HLA-related. Sequencing of scalp tissue also captures the resident alphabeta T cells of normal skin.

V lost 0 bases and J 1 base, leaving 9 bases between the germline ends. This CDR3 has 15 amino acids. Germline CDR1 is MNHEY and CDR2 is SVGAGI. In each case, RNA was isolated and then reverse transcribed into cDNA as the sequencing template. Method: immunoSEQ multiplex PCR; TCRdb's copy keeps in-frame clones and lacks some. The sample lists 150,000 to 200,000 clones; about 60% were seen once. PBMC-derived CD4+ and CD8+ T cells were sorted. Sample: CD4+ T cells sorted from blood. The clonotype was recovered from a human donor in good health. The V and J genes are TRBV6-5 and TRBJ1-1, with D unresolved. CDR3 amino acids: CASSYSTRSNTEAFF. The CDR3 coding sequence is TGTGCCAGCAGTTACTCGACAAGGTCGAACACTGAAGCTTTCTTT.